The 3 T cell receptor beta chains below were found in one sample sequenced in a study of siplizumab effects on memory and regulatory T cells. Some clones are missing from TCRdb's copy, which holds only in-frame ones; the method was immunoSEQ multiplex PCR. The table shows roughly 82,000 clones, with 87% occurring only once. The sequenced sample consisted of Tregs sorted from blood. The receptors come from a human donor in good health.

The chain is built from TRBV27 and TRBJ1-1, with 8 bases lining up with TRBD1. The J segment lost 4 bases and the V segment lost 8 bases, leaving 6 bases of the junction unmatched. The CDR3 has 13 amino acids. CDR1 is MNHEY, CDR2 SMNVEV, per germline (reference sequence). CDR3 amino acids: CASRWTGPTEAFF. CDR3 nucleotide sequence: TGTGCCAGCCGATGGACAGGGCCCACTGAAGCTTTCTTT.

This rearrangement joins TRBV5-1 to TRBJ2-5; 11 bases agree with TRBD2. The V gene's germline CDR1 is SGHRS and CDR2 YFSETQ. There are 16 residues in the CDR3. Germline trimming cut 5 bases from V and 2 bases from J; bases unmatched to any gene: 8. Here the CDR3 DNA reads TGCGCCAGCAGTCCATCAATAGCGGGGGGGCAAGAGACCCAGTACTTC. It codes for CASSPSIAGGQETQYF. Full variable domain (missing parts from reference TRBV5-1 and TRBJ2-5): KAGVTQTPRYLIKTRGQQVTLSCSPISGHRSVSWYQQTPGQGLQFLFEYFSETQRNKGNFPGRFSGRQFSNSRSEMNVSTLELGDSALYLCASSPSIAGGQETQYFGPGTRLLVL.

This clone was observed a handful of times. This chain uses TRBV5-1 with TRBJ1-6; weak D call: TRBD1 (5 bases). V was trimmed by 0 bases and J by 8 bases, leaving 9 bases between them. Germline V gives CDR1 SGHRS, CDR2 YFSETQ. The CDR3 spans 14 residues. The DNA of the CDR3 is TGCGCCAGCAGCTTGGCCTCGGGGGATTCACCCCTCCACTTT. This codes for CASSLASGDSPLHF. Together with reference TRBV5-1 and TRBJ1-6, the CDR3 gives the full variable domain: KAGVTQTPRYLIKTRGQQVTLSCSPISGHRSVSWYQQTPGQGLQFLFEYFSETQRNKGNFPGRFSGRQFSNSRSEMNVSTLELGDSALYLCASSLASGDSPLHFGNGTRLTVT.